Following are 2 T cell receptor beta chains from one sample sequenced in a study of blood T cell repertoires in COVID-19. Sequencing used immunoSEQ multiplex PCR; TCRdb keeps in-frame clones, though not all of them. The data hold a few hundred thousand clones, with about 85% observed a single time. The sample comprised PBMCs or T cells enriched from blood (not recorded which). The receptors come from a woman in her forties or fifties who had been exposed to COVID-19.

V and J are TRBV7-8 and TRBJ1-6; D is ambiguous. There are 16 residues in the CDR3. V lost 0 bases and J 10 bases, leaving 16 bases between the germline ends. The germline CDR1 and CDR2 sequences are SGHVS and FQNEAQ. The CDR3 reads CASSLALAGSRSPLHF. CDR3 in DNA: TGTGCCAGCAGCTTAGCGTTGGCCGGGAGTCGGTCACCCCTCCACTTT.

The rearrangement joins TRBV4-1 to TRBJ2-3, with D perhaps matching TRBD1 (6 bases). Germline V gene data show CDR1 as MGHRA and CDR2 as YSYEKL. The CDR3 contains 15 residues. V dropped 4 bases and J dropped 0 bases, with 11 bases sitting between them. CDR3: CASSLGTTSTDTQYF. The DNA for the CDR3 is TGCGCCAGCAGCCTAGGGACAACTAGCACAGATACGCAGTATTTT.